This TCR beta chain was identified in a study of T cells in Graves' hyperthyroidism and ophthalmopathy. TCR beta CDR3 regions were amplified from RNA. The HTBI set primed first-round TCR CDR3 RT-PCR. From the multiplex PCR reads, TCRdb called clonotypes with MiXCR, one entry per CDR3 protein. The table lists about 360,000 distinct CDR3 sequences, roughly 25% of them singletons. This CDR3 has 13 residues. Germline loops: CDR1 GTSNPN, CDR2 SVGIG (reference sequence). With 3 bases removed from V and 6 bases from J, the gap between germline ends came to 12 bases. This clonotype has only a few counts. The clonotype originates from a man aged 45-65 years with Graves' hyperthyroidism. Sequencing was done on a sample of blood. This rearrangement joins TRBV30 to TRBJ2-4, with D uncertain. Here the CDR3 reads CAWSLDRRNIQYF. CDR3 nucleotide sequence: TGTGCCTGGAGCCTCGACCGGAGAAACATTCAGTACTTC.